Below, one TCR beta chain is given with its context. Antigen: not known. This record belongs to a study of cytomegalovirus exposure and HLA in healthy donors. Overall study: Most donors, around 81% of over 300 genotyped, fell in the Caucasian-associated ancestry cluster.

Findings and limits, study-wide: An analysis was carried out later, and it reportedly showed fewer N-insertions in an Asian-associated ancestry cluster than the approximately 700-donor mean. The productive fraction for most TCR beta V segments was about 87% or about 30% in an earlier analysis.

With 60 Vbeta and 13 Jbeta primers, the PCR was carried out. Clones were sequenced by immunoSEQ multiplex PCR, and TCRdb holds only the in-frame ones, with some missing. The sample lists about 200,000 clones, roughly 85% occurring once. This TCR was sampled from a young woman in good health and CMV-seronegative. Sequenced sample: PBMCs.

For the CDR3, the DNA is TGTGCCAGCAGCTTGAGCCGAGGGGAGCAGTTCTTC. Translation gives CASSLSRGEQFF. The V gene is TRBV7-2, the J gene TRBJ2-1; the D gene is possibly TRBD2 (5 bases). This CDR3 is 12 amino acids long. V was cut by 3 bases and J by 10 bases, with 10 bases left in between. Germline V CDR1 and CDR2: SGHTA, FQGNSA.